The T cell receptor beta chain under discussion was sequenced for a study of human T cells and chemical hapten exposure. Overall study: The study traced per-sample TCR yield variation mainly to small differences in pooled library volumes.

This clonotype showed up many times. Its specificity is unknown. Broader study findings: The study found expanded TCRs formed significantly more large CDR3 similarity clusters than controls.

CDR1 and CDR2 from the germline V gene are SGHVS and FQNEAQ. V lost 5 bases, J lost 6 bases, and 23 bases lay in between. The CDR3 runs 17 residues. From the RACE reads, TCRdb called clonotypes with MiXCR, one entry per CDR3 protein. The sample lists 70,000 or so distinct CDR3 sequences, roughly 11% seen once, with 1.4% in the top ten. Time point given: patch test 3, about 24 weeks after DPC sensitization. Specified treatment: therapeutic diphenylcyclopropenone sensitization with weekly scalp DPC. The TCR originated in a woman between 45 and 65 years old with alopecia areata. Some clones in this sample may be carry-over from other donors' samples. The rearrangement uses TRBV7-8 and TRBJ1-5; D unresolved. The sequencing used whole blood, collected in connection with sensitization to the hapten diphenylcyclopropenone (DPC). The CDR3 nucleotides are TGTGCCAGCAGCCCAGGACGATTTGCGGCAATGACTCAGCCCCAGCATTTT. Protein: CASSPGRFAAMTQPQHF.